This entry lists 32 T cell receptor beta chains sequenced from one sample in a study of T cell responses to AZD1222 COVID-19 vaccine. Data came from immunoSEQ multiplex PCR; TCRdb stores just in-frame clones and leaves some out. The sample lists some 180,000 clones, approximately 89% occurring once. This specimen consisted of peripheral blood, obtained 28 days after the second AZD1222 dose. The receptors derive from an adult who received the AZD1222 COVID-19 vaccine.

The gene calls are TRBV30 and TRBJ1-1, with D unresolved. Trimming removed 2 bases from V and 5 bases from J, with 15 bases in between. The CDR3 extends over 14 amino acids. Germline V gene sequence: CDR1 GTSNPN, CDR2 SVGIG (reference sequence). This CDR3 is CAWSREVGRTEAFF. The DNA for the CDR3 is TGTGCCTGGAGTCGGGAGGTTGGGAGGACTGAAGCTTTCTTT. The full variable domain, its missing parts supplied by reference TRBV30 and TRBJ1-1, is SQTIHQWPATLVQPVGSPLSLECTVEGTSNPNLYWYRQAAGRGLQLLFYSVGIGQISSEVPQNLSASRPQDRQFILSSKKLLLSDSGFYLCAWSREVGRTEAFFGQGTRLTVV.

This sequence joins TRBV12-5 and TRBJ2-5, with TRBD2 matching 10 bases. J lost 1 base, V lost 3 bases, and 5 bases had no gene match. Germline assignment: CDR1 LGHNT and CDR2 FRNRAP. This CDR3 has 16 residues. DNA for the CDR3: TGTGCTAGTGGTTTCTATTTAGCGGGGGGCCAAGAGACCCAGTACTTC. Its protein is CASGFYLAGGQETQYF.

V is TRBV9 and J is TRBJ2-7; 9 positions match TRBD1. Losses at the gene ends were 0 bases for V and 2 bases for J; bases not matched to a gene: 6. The CDR3 has 16 residues. Germline V lookup: CDR1 SGDLS, CDR2 YYNGEE. CDR3 sequence: CASSVVLGQGTYEQYF. DNA for the CDR3: TGTGCCAGCAGCGTAGTTCTAGGACAGGGGACCTACGAGCAGTACTTC.

V is TRBV4-3 and J is TRBJ1-2, with 7 bases matching TRBD1. V trimming: 4 bases; J trimming: 4 bases; junction bases outside the gene matches: 9. The CDR3 is 15 amino acids. Germline V gene lookup returns CDR1 LGHNA and CDR2 YSLEER. The DNA of the CDR3 is TGCGCCAGCAGCCGTGGAGGGGGCTCAGGCTATGGCTACACCTTC. Its protein product is CASSRGGGSGYGYTF.

V and J are TRBV7-9 and TRBJ2-3; D might be TRBD2 (7 bases). V was cut by 0 bases and J by 3 bases, with 13 bases left in between. From germline, CDR1 is SEHNR and CDR2 FQNEAQ (reference sequence). The CDR3 is made up of 16 amino acids. DNA of the CDR3: TGTGCCAGCAGCTTAGCCGGGGGGCGGAAGACAGATACGCAGTATTTT. This translates into CASSLAGGRKTDTQYF.

This clone was detected a few times. V is TRBV11-1 and J is TRBJ1-4; D gene uncertain. V was cut by 4 bases and J by 0 bases, with 9 bases left in between. Per the germline V gene, CDR1 is SGHAT and CDR2 is FQDESV (reference sequence). The CDR3 extends over 15 amino acids. CDR3 region: CASSSRITTNEKLFF. The CDR3 nucleotides read TGTGCCAGCAGCTCCCGGATCACAACTAATGAAAAACTGTTTTTT.

This clone was seen a few times. The CDR3 is CASSLGVITEAFF. The CDR3 coding sequence is TGCGCCAGCAGCTTGGGAGTTATCACTGAAGCTTTCTTT. The V gene is TRBV5-1, the J gene TRBJ1-1, with D unclear. This CDR3 has 13 amino acids. V was pared by 0 bases and J by 4 bases, with 7 bases between. Germline values: CDR1 SGHRS, CDR2 YFSETQ.

This clone was observed a single time. This rearrangement joins TRBV29-1 to TRBJ1-2; D is perhaps TRBD1 (5 bases). The CDR3 length is 14 residues. V was shortened by 6 bases and J by 7 bases, with 21 bases between the two germline ends. Germline-derived CDR1 and CDR2 are SQVTM and ANQGSEA. The chain's CDR3 is CSVNPGRHPGGYTF. The CDR3 nucleotides are TGCAGCGTGAACCCGGGACGCCATCCGGGTGGCTACACCTTC.

This clone was counted only a few times. This sequence joins TRBV10-1 and TRBJ2-1; TRBD1 matches at 7 bases. Germline V gives CDR1 WNHNN, CDR2 SYGVQD (reference sequence). This CDR3 spans 17 amino acids. With V trimmed by 6 bases and J by 5 bases, 16 bases remained unmatched. The CDR3 sequence is CASSGLGPGQPNNEQFF. DNA of the CDR3: TGCGCCAGCAGCGGACTTGGGCCGGGACAGCCGAACAATGAGCAGTTCTTC.

The rearrangement links TRBV7-2 to TRBJ1-5; no definite D call. The ends were cut back, 1 base at V and 0 bases at J, with 16 bases in the middle. CDR3 length: 18 amino acids. Per the germline V gene, CDR1 is SGHTA and CDR2 is FQGNSA. DNA for the CDR3: TGTGCCAGCAGCTTAGGCGGCAGCAAAGCTTATAGCAATCAGCCCCAGCATTTT. Protein sequence: CASSLGGSKAYSNQPQHF.

The V gene is TRBV4-3, the J gene TRBJ1-2; tentative D call: TRBD1 (6 bases). CDR3 length equals 17 residues. V was cut by 0 bases and J by 4 bases, with 18 bases left in between. Germline CDR1 reads LGHNA; CDR2 reads YSLEER. CDR3 DNA: TGCGCCAGCAGCCAAGATATCAGTGCGGGGGCGTCCTATGGCTACACCTTC. This gives the protein CASSQDISAGASYGYTF.

The rearrangement links TRBV6-2 or TRBV6-3 to TRBJ2-7, with D unresolved. Germline V gene lookup returns CDR1 MNHEY and CDR2 SVGEGT. The germline V and J ends were trimmed by 4 bases and 3 bases, with 10 bases remaining between them. The CDR3 spans 13 residues. The CDR3 spells CASSLSVYYEQYF. The CDR3 bases are TGTGCCAGCAGTTTATCAGTCTACTACGAGCAGTACTTC.

In DNA, the CDR3 is TGTGCCAGCTCTCAGGGCTCCTACAATGAGCAGTTCTTC. Its protein is CASSQGSYNEQFF. The rearrangement links TRBV18 to TRBJ2-1, with D perhaps matching TRBD1 (5 bases). The CDR3 is 13 amino acids. Looked up from germline, CDR1 is KGHSH and CDR2 is LQKENI. The germline V and J ends were trimmed by 6 bases and 0 bases, with 6 bases remaining between them.

This clone is a singleton in its sample. V is TRBV6-5 and J is TRBJ2-2; D unclear. The CDR3 has 13 residues. The V and J ends lost 0 bases and 6 bases respectively, with 5 bases between them. Germline-derived CDR1 and CDR2 are MNHEY and SVGAGI. The DNA of the CDR3 is TGTGCCAGCAGTTACTCGCTAGCCGGGGAGCTGTTTTTT. Translated, it gives CASSYSLAGELFF.

The V call is TRBV9, the J call TRBJ2-1; the match to TRBD2 covers 8 bases. The germline gives CDR1 SGDLS, CDR2 YYNGEE. V lost 0 bases and J lost 6; bases outside the gene matches: 5. The CDR3 is 15 amino acids. In DNA form, the CDR3 reads TGTGCCAGCAGCGTAGGCCGGGAGGGCCGCAATGAGCAGTTCTTC. Its translation is CASSVGREGRNEQFF.

This clone was recorded a few times. CDR3 in DNA: TGCAGCGTCGATCAAAGCGGGAACACCGGGGAGCTGTTTTTT. It codes for CSVDQSGNTGELFF. The V gene is TRBV29-1, the J gene TRBJ2-2; tentative D call: TRBD2 (5 bases). The CDR3 has 14 residues. CDR1 is SQVTM, CDR2 ANQGSEA, per germline. The ends were cut back, 6 bases at V and 1 base at J, with 12 bases in the middle.

V usage is TRBV10-2 and J usage is TRBJ1-5, with a weak D call TRBD1 (6 bases). The germline V and J ends were trimmed by 2 bases and 11 bases, with 19 bases remaining between them. The CDR3 is 15 amino acids. CDR1 and CDR2 from the germline V gene are WSHSY and SAAADI. The chain's CDR3 is CASSEPLDSSVAQHF. The CDR3 bases are TGCGCCAGCAGTGAGCCCCTGGACAGTTCAGTGGCCCAGCATTTT.

Note on this clone: Germline is not matched at one junction end, which may reflect a read error. The genes are TRBV5-1 and TRBJ2-1; D could derive from TRBD1 or TRBD2 (7 bases each). The CDR3 extends over 16 amino acids. Germline V CDR1 and CDR2: SGHRS, YFSETQ. The CDR3 here is CASRLEGQGEGDEQFF. The CDR3 nucleotides read TGCGCCAGCAGATTGGAGGGGCAGGGGGAGGGAGATGAGCAGTTCTTC.

The V gene is TRBV7-9, the J gene TRBJ2-1; 7 nucleotides align to TRBD2. The CDR3 spans 16 residues. The V segment lost 3 bases and the J segment 4 bases; nucleotides outside the gene matches: 9. Germline CDR1 and CDR2: SEHNR and FQNEAQ (reference sequence). This chain's CDR3 is CASSFRTRREYNEQFF. The CDR3 coding sequence is TGTGCCAGCAGCTTCCGGACTAGAAGGGAGTACAATGAGCAGTTCTTC.

The rearrangement joins TRBV4-1 to TRBJ1-3, with 7 positions matching TRBD1. Germline values: CDR1 MGHRA, CDR2 YSYEKL. V lost 3 bases and J lost 0; bases outside the gene matches: 2. The CDR3 runs 15 residues. CDR3 region: CASSQGQSSGNTIYF. The CDR3, as DNA: TGCGCCAGCAGCCAGGGACAGAGCTCTGGAAACACCATATATTTT.

The J gene is TRBJ1-5, the V gene TRBV7-2; 11 bases map to TRBD1. J gave up 3 bases and V 5 bases, and 12 bases lay outside the gene matches. CDR1 and CDR2 (germline): SGHTA, FQGNSA. The CDR3 contains 18 residues. Here the CDR3 reads CASSIGGQGAAFNQPQHF. The CDR3 DNA reads as TGTGCCAGCAGCATAGGAGGACAGGGGGCGGCCTTCAATCAGCCCCAGCATTTT.

The chain recombines TRBV25-1 with TRBJ1-5, with D unresolved. V lost 1 base to trimming and J lost 4 bases, with 5 bases between them. The germline gives CDR1 MGHDK, CDR2 SYGVNS. The CDR3 has 13 amino acids. The CDR3: CASSEFGNQPQHF. For the CDR3, the DNA is TGTGCCAGCAGTGAATTCGGGAATCAGCCCCAGCATTTT.

V and J are TRBV11-2 and TRBJ2-1; 9 nucleotides line up with TRBD2. Trimming cost V 6 bases and J 2 bases; bases outside gene matches: 8. This CDR3 spans 16 amino acids. Per the germline V gene, CDR1 is SGHAT and CDR2 is FQNNGV. This CDR3 reads CASRYSGSKPYNEQFF. The CDR3 nucleotides are TGTGCCAGCAGATATAGCGGGAGTAAGCCCTACAATGAGCAGTTCTTC.

J is TRBJ1-4 and V is TRBV6-2 or TRBV6-3; D might be TRBD1 (5 bases). V was shortened by 5 bases and J by 8 bases, with 24 bases between the two germline ends. Per germline, CDR1 MNHEY and CDR2 SVGEGT. The CDR3 spans 17 residues. The CDR3 reads CASSPGRRLFVREKLFF. The CDR3 DNA is TGTGCCAGCAGTCCGGGACGGAGGCTTTTTGTCCGGGAAAAACTGTTTTTT.

The chain combines TRBV18 with TRBJ1-5; no definite D call. Looked up from germline, CDR1 is KGHSH and CDR2 is LQKENI. V lost 1 base, J lost 1 base, and 20 bases lay in between. The CDR3 loop spans 19 amino acids. The CDR3 region is CASSPLTGKLLGSNQPQHF. The CDR3 DNA sequence: TGTGCCAGCTCACCACTAACCGGGAAACTCCTTGGAAGCAATCAGCCCCAGCATTTT.

J is TRBJ2-5 and V is TRBV28; D possibly corresponds to TRBD2 (7 bases). Trimming removed 6 bases at V and 4 bases at J, with 21 bases between. This CDR3 is 16 amino acids long. The germline V gene has CDR1 MDHEN and CDR2 SYDVKM. CDR3 residues: CASSPALRGGRETQYF. The CDR3 DNA reads TGTGCCAGCAGCCCTGCCCTAAGGGGGGGAAGAGAGACCCAGTACTTC.

This chain connects TRBV6-6 to TRBJ2-1; 15 bases line up with TRBD2. The CDR3 covers 17 residues. Trimming cost V 5 bases and J 6 bases; bases outside gene matches: 8. The V gene's germline CDR1 is MNHNY and CDR2 SVGAGI (reference sequence). Written as DNA, the CDR3 is TGTGCCAGCAGTCCCGGACTAGCGGGAGGGCCGGTCAATGAGCAGTTCTTC. It yields the protein CASSPGLAGGPVNEQFF.

The V call is TRBV3-1 (or the pseudogene TRBV3-2), the J call TRBJ2-5; 7 bases line up with TRBD2. Germline V gene sequence: CDR1 LGHDT, CDR2 YNNKEL (reference sequence). The CDR3 has 16 amino acids. The V segment lost 4 bases and the J segment 2 bases; nucleotides outside the gene matches: 10. CDR3 region: CASSRGSGMIQETQYF. CDR3 DNA: TGTGCCAGCAGCCGGGGGAGCGGGATGATACAAGAGACCCAGTACTTC.

The chain has TRBV19 and TRBJ1-3, with a tentative D call TRBD1 (5 bases). This CDR3 has 14 amino acids. Germline V gene sequence: CDR1 LNHDA, CDR2 SQIVND (reference sequence). The V gene lost 11 bases and the J gene lost 0 bases, with 14 bases spanning the gap. This CDR3 reads CASTALSSGNTIYF. DNA of the CDR3: TGTGCCTCGACAGCGTTAAGCTCTGGAAACACCATATATTTT.

The chain recombines TRBV5-1 with TRBJ2-2, with 9 bases aligning to TRBD2. Germline CDR1 reads SGHRS; CDR2 reads YFSETQ. The CDR3 has 15 residues. With 3 bases clipped from V and 5 bases from J, the junction kept 5 bases outside the gene matches. CDR3 in DNA: TGCGCCAGCAGCTCAGTAGCGGGGGTGACCGGGGAGCTGTTTTTT. Translated, it gives CASSSVAGVTGELFF.

The chain carries TRBV10-1 and TRBJ1-1; 7 positions agree with TRBD1. J lost 5 bases, V lost 2 bases, and 5 bases had no gene match. From germline, CDR1 is WNHNN and CDR2 SYGVQD (reference sequence). The CDR3 has 14 residues. The CDR3 reads CASSENRGQTEAFF. DNA for the CDR3: TGCGCCAGCAGTGAGAACAGGGGACAGACTGAAGCTTTCTTT.

The chain couples TRBV9 to TRBJ2-1, with D unclear. Germline V gives CDR1 SGDLS, CDR2 YYNGEE. V was shortened by 1 base and J by 2 bases, with 10 bases between the two germline ends. This CDR3 has 15 residues. The CDR3 DNA sequence: TGTGCCAGCAGCGTACAACCGGCCACCTACAATGAGCAGTTCTTC. It codes for CASSVQPATYNEQFF.